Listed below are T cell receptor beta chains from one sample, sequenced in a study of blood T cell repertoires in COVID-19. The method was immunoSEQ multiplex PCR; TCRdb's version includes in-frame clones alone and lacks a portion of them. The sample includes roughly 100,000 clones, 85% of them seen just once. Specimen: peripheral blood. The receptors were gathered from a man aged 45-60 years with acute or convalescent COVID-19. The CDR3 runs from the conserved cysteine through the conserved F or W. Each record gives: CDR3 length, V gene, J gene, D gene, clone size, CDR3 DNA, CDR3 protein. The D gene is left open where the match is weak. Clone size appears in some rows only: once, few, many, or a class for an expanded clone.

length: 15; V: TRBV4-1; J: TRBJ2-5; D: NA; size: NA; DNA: TGCGCCAGCAGCCAAGAGAGCCAGGGCATGGAGACCCAGTACTTC; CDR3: CASSQESQGMETQYF
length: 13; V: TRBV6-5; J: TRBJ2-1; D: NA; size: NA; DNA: TGTGCCAGCAGACCCGACTTAAACAATGAGCAGTTCTTC; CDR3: CASRPDLNNEQFF
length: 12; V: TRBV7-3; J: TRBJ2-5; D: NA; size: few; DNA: TGTGCCAGCAGCTTAATCGGGGAGACCCAGTACTTC; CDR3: CASSLIGETQYF
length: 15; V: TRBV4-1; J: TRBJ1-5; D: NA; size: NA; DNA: TGCGCCAGCAGCCAAGACCCCGGCGGGGGTCAGCCCCAGCATTTT; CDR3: CASSQDPGGGQPQHF
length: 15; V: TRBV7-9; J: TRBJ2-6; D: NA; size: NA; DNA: TGTGCCAGCAGCCCTCCCCGGGCTGGGGCCAACGTCCTGACTTTC; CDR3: CASSPPRAGANVLTF
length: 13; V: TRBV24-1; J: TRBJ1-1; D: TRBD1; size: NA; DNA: TGTGCCACCCGGACAGGGAGCTACACTGAAGCTTTCTTT; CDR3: CATRTGSYTEAFF
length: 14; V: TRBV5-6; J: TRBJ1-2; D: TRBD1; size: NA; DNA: TGTGCCAGCAGACGAATACAGGGGGCAGAGGGCTACACCTTC; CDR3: CASRRIQGAEGYTF
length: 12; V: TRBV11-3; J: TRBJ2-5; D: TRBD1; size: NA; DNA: TGTGCCAGCAGCTCGAGGGACAGGGCCCAGTACTTC; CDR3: CASSSRDRAQYF
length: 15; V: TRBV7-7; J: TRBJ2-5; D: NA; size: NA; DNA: TGTGCTAGCAGCTTATCGGCAGGTCTCCAAGAGACCCAGTACTTC; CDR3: CASSLSAGLQETQYF
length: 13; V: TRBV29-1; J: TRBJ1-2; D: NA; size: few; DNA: TGCAGCGTTGAAGGTAGAAGGGAGCGGGGCTACACCTTC; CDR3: CSVEGRRERGYTF
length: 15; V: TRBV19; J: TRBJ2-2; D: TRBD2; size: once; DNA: TGTGCCAGCTATAGCGGGAGAGCGAACACCGGGGAGCTGTTTTTT; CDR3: CASYSGRANTGELFF
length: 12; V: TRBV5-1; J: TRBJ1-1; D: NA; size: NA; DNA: TGCGCCAGCAGCCGGTCGGGCACTGAAGCTTTCTTT; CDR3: CASSRSGTEAFF
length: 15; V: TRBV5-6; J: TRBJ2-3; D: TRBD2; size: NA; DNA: TGTGCCAGCAGCTACGGGGGGGCTTTCACAGATACGCAGTATTTT; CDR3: CASSYGGAFTDTQYF
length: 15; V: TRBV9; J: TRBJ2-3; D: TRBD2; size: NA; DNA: TGTGCCAGCAGCCCTCGACTAGCGGGAGTGGATACGCAGTATTTT; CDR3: CASSPRLAGVDTQYF
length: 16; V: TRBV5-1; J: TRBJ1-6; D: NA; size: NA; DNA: TGCGCCAGCAGCTTGGCTCCCCAGGGAAGTACCTCACCCCTCCACTTT; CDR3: CASSLAPQGSTSPLHF
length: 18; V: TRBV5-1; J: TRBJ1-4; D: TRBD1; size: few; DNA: TGCGCCAGCAGCTTAGGACAGGAAAGCCTGGGAAGCGGTGAAAAACTGTTTTTT; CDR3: CASSLGQESLGSGEKLFF
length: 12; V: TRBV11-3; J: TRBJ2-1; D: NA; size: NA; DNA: TGTGCCAGCGGCCTGGAGCGGTCTGAGCAGTTCTTC; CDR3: CASGLERSEQFF
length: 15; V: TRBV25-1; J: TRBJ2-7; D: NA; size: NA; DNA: TGTGCCAGCAGTAGGCCAGGGACAAGCCTATACGAGCAGTACTTC; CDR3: CASSRPGTSLYEQYF
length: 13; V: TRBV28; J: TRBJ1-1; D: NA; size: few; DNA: TGTGCCAGCAGTTTCGCAGCGGGGACTGAAGCTTTCTTT; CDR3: CASSFAAGTEAFF
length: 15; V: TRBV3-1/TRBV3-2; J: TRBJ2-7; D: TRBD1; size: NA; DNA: TGTGCCAGCAGTCAACAGGGGATTTTCCCCTACGAGCAGTACTTC; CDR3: CASSQQGIFPYEQYF
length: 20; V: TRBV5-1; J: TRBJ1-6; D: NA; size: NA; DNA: TGCGCCAGCAGCTTAGCACCGGGACAAACGTACAGCACCTATAATTCACCCCTCCACTTT; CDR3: CASSLAPGQTYSTYNSPLHF
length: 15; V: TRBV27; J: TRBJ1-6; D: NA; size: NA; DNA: TGTGCCAGCAGCCGAATCGGGGGGGGAGATTCACCCCTCCACTTT; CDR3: CASSRIGGGDSPLHF
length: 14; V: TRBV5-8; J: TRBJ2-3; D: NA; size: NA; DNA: TGTGCCAGCAGCATACTGACTAGTCTGGGTACGCAGTATTTT; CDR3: CASSILTSLGTQYF
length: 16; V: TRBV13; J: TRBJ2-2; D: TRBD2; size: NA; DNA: TGTGCCAGCCGGAATCGGGGGGAATCGAACACCGGGGAGCTGTTTTTT; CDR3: CASRNRGESNTGELFF
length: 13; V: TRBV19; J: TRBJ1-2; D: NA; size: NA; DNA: TGTGCCAGTAGGTACAACAGGGACTATGGCTACACCTTC; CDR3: CASRYNRDYGYTF
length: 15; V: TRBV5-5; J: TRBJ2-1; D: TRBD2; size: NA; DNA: TGTGCCAGCAGCTTTGGGCTAGCGGGGGGGAATGAGCAGTTCTTC; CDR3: CASSFGLAGGNEQFF
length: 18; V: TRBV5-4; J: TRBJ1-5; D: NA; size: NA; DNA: TGTGCCAGCAGCTTGTCGCGACAGCGAGGTGATAGCAATCAGCCCCAGCATTTT; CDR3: CASSLSRQRGDSNQPQHF
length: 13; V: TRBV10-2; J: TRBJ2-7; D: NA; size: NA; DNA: TGCGCCAGCAGTGACGTCAGGGGATACGAGCAGTACTTC; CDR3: CASSDVRGYEQYF
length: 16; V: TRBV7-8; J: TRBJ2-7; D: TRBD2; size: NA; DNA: TGTGCCAGCAGCCCGGGACTAGCGGAGGGGGCCTACGAGCAGTACTTC; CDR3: CASSPGLAEGAYEQYF
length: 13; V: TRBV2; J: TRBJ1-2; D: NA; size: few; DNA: TGTGCCAGCAACAGGGAACTTAACTATGGCTACACCTTC; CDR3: CASNRELNYGYTF
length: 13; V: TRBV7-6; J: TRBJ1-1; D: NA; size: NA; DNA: TGTGCCAGCAGCCTGGGGGCAAGCACTGAAGCTTTCTTT; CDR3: CASSLGASTEAFF
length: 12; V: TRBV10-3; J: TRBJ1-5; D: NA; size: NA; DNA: TGTGCCATCAGCCGTAGCAATCAGCCCCAGCATTTT; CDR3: CAISRSNQPQHF
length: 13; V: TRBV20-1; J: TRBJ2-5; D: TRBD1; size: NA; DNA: TGCAGTGCCAGTGGGGACAGCCAAGAGACCCAGTACTTC; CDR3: CSASGDSQETQYF
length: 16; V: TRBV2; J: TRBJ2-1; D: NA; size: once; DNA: TGTGCCAGCTCCCCCTCGGACCTCAGGGGACACAATGAGCAGTTCTTC; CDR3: CASSPSDLRGHNEQFF
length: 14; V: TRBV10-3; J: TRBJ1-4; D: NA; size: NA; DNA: TGTGCCAGCGAATCAGGGGTGTCGAATGAAAAACTGTTTTTT; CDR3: CASESGVSNEKLFF
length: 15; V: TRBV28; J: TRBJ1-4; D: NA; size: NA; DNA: TGTGCCAGCAGTTTAGGGGGGACGGAAAATGAAAAACTGTTTTTT; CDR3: CASSLGGTENEKLFF
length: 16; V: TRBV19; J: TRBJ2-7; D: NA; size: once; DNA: TGTGCCAGTAGTATTCGGGGGAGAGAAGCGTCCTACGAGCAGTACTTC; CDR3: CASSIRGREASYEQYF
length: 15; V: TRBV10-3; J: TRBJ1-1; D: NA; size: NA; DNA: TGTGCCATCAGTCGTAACAGGGAATCGGGCACTGAAGCTTTCTTT; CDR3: CAISRNRESGTEAFF
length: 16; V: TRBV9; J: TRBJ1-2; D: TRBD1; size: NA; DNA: TGTGCCAGCAGCGTAGTGGGGACAGGGTCATTTTATGGCTACACCTTC; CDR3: CASSVVGTGSFYGYTF
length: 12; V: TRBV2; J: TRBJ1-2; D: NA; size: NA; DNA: TGTGCCAGCAGCGGCGGGAACTATGGCTACACCTTC; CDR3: CASSGGNYGYTF
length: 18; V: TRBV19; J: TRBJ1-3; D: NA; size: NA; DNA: TGTGCCAGTAGTACCACCTCGGCAGCACAGTTCTCTGGAAACACCATATATTTT; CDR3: CASSTTSAAQFSGNTIYF
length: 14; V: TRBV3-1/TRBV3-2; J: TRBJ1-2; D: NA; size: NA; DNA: TGTGCCAGCAGCCATAAGGTGGGGGCCTATGGCTACACCTTC; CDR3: CASSHKVGAYGYTF
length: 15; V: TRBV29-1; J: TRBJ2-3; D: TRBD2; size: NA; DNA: TGCAGCGTTGTACGGCTAGCGGGGGGCACAGATACGCAGTATTTT; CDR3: CSVVRLAGGTDTQYF
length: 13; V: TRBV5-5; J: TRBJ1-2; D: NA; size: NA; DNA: TGTGCCAGCAGCTTGTTCGGGGACTATGGCTACACCTTC; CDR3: CASSLFGDYGYTF
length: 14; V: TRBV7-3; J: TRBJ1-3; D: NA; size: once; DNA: TGTGCCAGCAGCCCCCAGGGATCTGGAAACACCATATATTTT; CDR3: CASSPQGSGNTIYF
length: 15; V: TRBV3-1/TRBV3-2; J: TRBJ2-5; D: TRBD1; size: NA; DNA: TGTGCCAGCTTTTCAGGGGAACAGGGGCAAGAGACCCAGTACTTC; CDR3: CASFSGEQGQETQYF
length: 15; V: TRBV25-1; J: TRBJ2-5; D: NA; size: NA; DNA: TGTGCCAGCAGTGGCCGCGATGGCGGGCAAGAGACCCAGTACTTC; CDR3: CASSGRDGGQETQYF
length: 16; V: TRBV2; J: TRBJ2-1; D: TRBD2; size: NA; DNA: TGTGCCAGCAGTGTTGGGACTAGCGGGTCCTACAATGAGCAGTTCTTC; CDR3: CASSVGTSGSYNEQFF
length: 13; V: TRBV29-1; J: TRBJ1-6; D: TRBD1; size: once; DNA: TGCTCCGCGGGGGGGACAGCGGAATCACCCCTCCACTTT; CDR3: CSAGGTAESPLHF
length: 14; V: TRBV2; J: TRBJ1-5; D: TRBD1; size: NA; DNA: TGTGCCAGCAGCGGACAGGGGGCATGGCAGCCCCAGCATTTT; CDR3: CASSGQGAWQPQHF
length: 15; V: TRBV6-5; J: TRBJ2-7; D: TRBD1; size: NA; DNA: TGTGCCAGCAGTCCCCGACAGGGGGGCTCCTACGAGCAGTACTTC; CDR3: CASSPRQGGSYEQYF
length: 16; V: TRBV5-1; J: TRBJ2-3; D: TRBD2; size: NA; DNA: TGCGCCAGCAGCGCGGCGACTAGCCTAGGGACAGATACGCAGTATTTT; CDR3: CASSAATSLGTDTQYF
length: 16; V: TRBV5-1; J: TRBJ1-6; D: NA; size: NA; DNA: TGCGCCAGCAGCGGTAGGTCCGGGACACCTAATTCACCCCTCCACTTT; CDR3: CASSGRSGTPNSPLHF
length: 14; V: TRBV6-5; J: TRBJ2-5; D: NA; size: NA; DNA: TGTGCCAGCAGTTACCGGAGACAGCAAGAGACCCAGTACTTC; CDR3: CASSYRRQQETQYF